Listed here are 17 T cell receptor beta chains from one sample, sequenced in a study of T cell clusters in autoimmune cytopenias. Multiplex touch-down PCR amplified TRB using TRB-A and TRB-B pools in one tube. TCRdb reanalyzed the multiplex PCR reads and collapses them to one entry per CDR3 protein, without DNA. The sample data list roughly 2,800 distinct CDR3 sequences. TRB was amplified from about 260 ng of peripheral blood genomic DNA per sample. Sequences were obtained from peripheral blood. The receptors were gathered from a human donor with an autoimmune cytopenia or autoimmune hepatitis (not recorded which).

By frequency, this clonotype is medium-sized. This sequence joins TRBV6-5 and TRBJ2-7. This CDR3 is built from 11 residues. Germline V gene sequence: CDR1 MNHEY, CDR2 SVGAGI. The CDR3 protein is CASSGLDEQYF.

This clonotype is classed as medium-sized by frequency. The chain employs TRBV7-2 and TRBJ1-5. The CDR3 has 15 residues. The V gene's germline CDR1 is SGHTA and CDR2 FQGNSA. The CDR3 loop is CASSPDYYSNQPQHF.

This chain's CDR3 is CASRSGNTEAFF. This chain connects TRBV5-1 to TRBJ1-1. This CDR3 has 12 residues. Germline lookup yields CDR1 SGHRS and CDR2 YFSETQ.

By frequency, this clonotype is medium-sized. The V and J genes are TRBV7-2 and TRBJ2-7; the TRBD2 assignment by TCRdb is unverifiable without DNA. Germline CDR1 reads SGHTA; CDR2 reads FQGNSA. The CDR3 covers 12 residues. CDR3 in amino acids: CASSLRGGEQYF. The full variable domain, completed using reference TRBV7-2 and TRBJ2-7, is GAGVSQSPSNKVTEKGKDVELRCDPISGHTALYWYRQSLGQGLEFLIYFQGNSAPDKSGLPSDRFSAERTGGSVSTLTIQRTQQEDSAVYLCASSLRGGEQYFGPGTRLTVT.

According to its frequency, this clonotype is medium-sized. This chain connects TRBV30 to TRBJ1-2; TCRdb names TRBD1, which stays unverified in the absence of DNA. This CDR3 has 12 amino acids. Germline CDR1 is GTSNPN and CDR2 is SVGIG (reference sequence). The CDR3: CAWSLGTGGYTF.

This chain links TRBV4-2 with TRBJ1-5; TCRdb names TRBD1, which stays unverified in the absence of DNA. From germline, CDR1 is LGHNA and CDR2 YNFKEQ. This CDR3 is built from 16 residues. This CDR3 reads CASSPTPTGNGGPQHF.

V is TRBV5-1 and J is TRBJ1-1; TCRdb picks TRBD1, but there is no DNA to check that call. Germline CDR1 and CDR2: SGHRS and YFSETQ. The CDR3 loop spans 14 amino acids. The CDR3 sequence: CASRGQGAGTEAFF.

Frequency places this clonotype as medium-sized. The gene calls are TRBV29-1 and TRBJ2-4; the TRBD2 assignment by TCRdb is unverifiable without DNA. Germline V lookup: CDR1 SQVTM, CDR2 ANQGSEA. The CDR3 extends over 14 amino acids. Here the CDR3 reads CSVGSGVSKNIQYF.

According to its frequency, this clonotype is large. This rearrangement joins TRBV29-1 to TRBJ1-3; checking the TCRdb D call of TRBD1 is not possible without DNA. CDR1 and CDR2 (germline): SQVTM, ANQGSEA. CDR3 length equals 13 residues. Here the CDR3 reads CSVTTGGGNTIYF.

This clonotype is identified as medium-sized from frequency. This sequence joins TRBV19 and TRBJ1-6; the TCRdb D gene call, TRBD1, has no DNA to confirm it. CDR3 size: 12 residues. In germline, CDR1 is LNHDA, CDR2 SQIVND (reference sequence). CDR3 residues: CAAGTGNSPLHF. The full variable domain, with the rest looked up from reference TRBV19 and TRBJ1-6, is DGGITQSPKYLFRKEGQNVTLSCEQNLNHDAMYWYRQDPGQGLRLIYYSQIVNDFQKGDIAEGYSVSREKKESFPLTVTSAQKNPTAFYLCAAGTGNSPLHFGNGTRLTVT.

By frequency, this clonotype registers medium-sized (0.01 to 0.1%). The chain is built from TRBV30 and TRBJ2-1. This CDR3 has 12 residues. Germline V CDR1 and CDR2: GTSNPN, SVGIG (reference sequence). CDR3 region: CAGGGSYNEQFF.

The chain has TRBV4-2 and TRBJ2-7; checking the TCRdb D call of TRBD1 is not possible without DNA. Germline assignment: CDR1 LGHNA and CDR2 YNFKEQ. CDR3 length: 14 amino acids. CDR3 sequence reads: CASSQIQGGYEQYF.

This clonotype is deemed medium-sized (0.01 to 0.1%) by its frequency. The J gene is TRBJ1-5, the V gene TRBV6-1; there is no DNA to check the TCRdb D call of TRBD1. The CDR3 covers 15 residues. The germline V gene encodes CDR1 MNHNS and CDR2 SASEGT. CDR3 sequence: CASSEGGTGGQPQHF.

Measured by frequency, this clonotype is medium-sized. The chain is built from TRBV7-6 and TRBJ2-1; without DNA, the TCRdb call of TRBD1 cannot be checked. This CDR3 is built from 13 residues. CDR1 is SGHVS, CDR2 FNYEAQ, per germline. CDR3 amino acids: CASSLQRGNEQFF.

The V and J genes are TRBV5-1 and TRBJ2-6; lacking DNA, the TRBD2 call made by TCRdb goes unchecked. There are 17 residues in the CDR3. Germline CDR1 and CDR2: SGHRS and YFSETQ. CDR3 amino acids: CASSLDGDYSGANVLTF.

By frequency, this clonotype is medium-sized. This chain connects TRBV5-1 to TRBJ2-5. Looked up from germline, CDR1 is SGHRS and CDR2 is YFSETQ. The CDR3 has 14 amino acids. CDR3 residues: CASSLGGRQETQYF.

This clonotype is classed as medium-sized by frequency. This chain uses TRBV6-5 with TRBJ1-1. The CDR3 sequence is 14 residues long. Germline assignment: CDR1 MNHEY and CDR2 SVGAGI. The CDR3 sequence is CASRRDFGNTEAFF.